A selection of T cell receptor beta chains follows, all from one sample in a study of shared clonotypes between healthy human individuals. Some clones are missing from TCRdb's copy, which holds only in-frame ones; the method was immunoSEQ multiplex PCR. This table has 600,000 or so clones, approximately 95% appearing once. Sequenced sample: naive CD8+ T cells sorted from blood. These TCRs come from a woman aged 25-40 years in good health. Both conserved end residues are part of each CDR3. The D gene is left open where the match is weak. Rows may omit the clone size; those that give it use once, few, many or a size class.

d_call	v_call	j_call	clone_size	cdr3_nt	cdr3_aa
NA	TRBV5-8	TRBJ2-3	NA	TGTGCCAGCAGCTTGACCCTCACAGATACGCAGTATTTT	CASSLTLTDTQYF
NA	TRBV19	TRBJ1-2	NA	TGTGCCAGTAGCGGGAGCCCTTTCTATGGCTACACCTTC	CASSGSPFYGYTF
NA	TRBV6-1	TRBJ2-2	NA	TGTGCCAGCAGTGAAGGGTCCGGGATCGGGGAGCTGTTTTTT	CASSEGSGIGELFF
TRBD2	TRBV4-1	TRBJ2-7	NA	TGCGCCAGCAGCCAAGAAGCGGGAGGCTCCTACGAGCAGTACTTC	CASSQEAGGSYEQYF
TRBD2	TRBV28	TRBJ2-1	NA	TGTGCCACCCCGGGACTAGACAATGAGCAGTTCTTC	CATPGLDNEQFF
TRBD1	TRBV28	TRBJ1-2	NA	TGTGCCAGCAGTGCCGGGACAGGGGGAAGAGGTGGCTATGGCTACACCTTC	CASSAGTGGRGGYGYTF
TRBD1	TRBV5-1	TRBJ2-3	NA	TGCGCCAGCAGGTTGGGACAGGTCACAGATACGCAGTATTTT	CASRLGQVTDTQYF
TRBD2	TRBV27	TRBJ2-7	once	TGTGCCAGCAGTTTAGGACTAGCGGCATCCTACGAGCAGTACTTC	CASSLGLAASYEQYF
NA	TRBV28	TRBJ2-7	NA	TGTGCCAGCAGTTTATTTCTCATTGGTACAGACCACGAGCAGTACTTC	CASSLFLIGTDHEQYF
TRBD2	TRBV5-4	TRBJ2-1	NA	TGTGCCAGCAGCCCTAGGACTAGCGGGAGGGATGAGCAGTTCTTC	CASSPRTSGRDEQFF
TRBD1	TRBV27	TRBJ1-5	NA	TGTGCCAGCAGTGAGACAGGGCGGAACACGTATAGCAATCAGCCCCAGCATTTT	CASSETGRNTYSNQPQHF
NA	TRBV19	TRBJ1-1	once	TGTGCCAGTAGTGGACACAGGGAGAACACTGAAGCTTTCTTT	CASSGHRENTEAFF
TRBD2	TRBV7-2	TRBJ2-7	NA	TGTGCCAGCAGTCTAACTAGCGGCCGCTCCTACGAGCAGTACTTC	CASSLTSGRSYEQYF
TRBD2	TRBV7-9	TRBJ2-5	NA	TGTGCCAGCAGCTCCCCCCTTGGCGGGAGGGAAGAGACCCAGTACTTC	CASSSPLGGREETQYF
NA	TRBV6-5	TRBJ1-4	NA	TGTGCCAGCAGTAAGGACAAGTCAACTAATGAAAAACTGTTTTTT	CASSKDKSTNEKLFF
NA	TRBV6-5	TRBJ2-7	once	TGTGCCAGCAGTTACTCGTTGAGCGGGCACGAGCAGTACTTC	CASSYSLSGHEQYF
NA	TRBV11-1	TRBJ1-1	NA	TGTGCCAGCAGCTTAGACCAGGGCGGTGTGACTGAAGCTTTCTTT	CASSLDQGGVTEAFF
TRBD2	TRBV27	TRBJ2-7	NA	TGTGCCAGCAGGTCCGCTTGGGACTACACTACCCGGGAGCAGTACTTC	CASRSAWDYTTREQYF
NA	TRBV27	TRBJ2-3	NA	TGTGCCAGCAGTTTTGGGGTGGGTACGCAGTATTTT	CASSFGVGTQYF
TRBD1	TRBV4-1	TRBJ2-2	NA	TGCGCCAGCAGCTCTACAGGGGCGAACACCGGGGAGCTGTTTTTT	CASSSTGANTGELFF
NA	TRBV11-2	TRBJ2-1	NA	TGTGCCAGCAGCTTAGTCGCTAAGTGGGGTTCCTACAATGAGCAGTTCTTC	CASSLVAKWGSYNEQFF
NA	TRBV11-2	TRBJ1-5	NA	TGTGCCAGCAGCTTAGGGCCGGCCAGCCTCCGGCATTTT	CASSLGPASLRHF
NA	TRBV10-2	TRBJ1-4	NA	TGCGCCAGCAGTGAGCCGTGGGACGAAAAACTGTTTTTT	CASSEPWDEKLFF
NA	TRBV6-5	TRBJ2-5	NA	TGTGCCAGCAGTTGGAGGGGCCGGGAGACCCAGTACTTC	CASSWRGRETQYF
TRBD1	TRBV7-6	TRBJ2-2	NA	TGTGCCAGCAGCATGACAGGGTCCGGGGAGCTGTTTTTT	CASSMTGSGELFF
NA	TRBV27	TRBJ1-5	NA	TGTGCCAGCAGTTTCACAGGGAGCAATCAGCCCCAGCATTTT	CASSFTGSNQPQHF
TRBD1	TRBV28	TRBJ1-5	NA	TGTGCCAGCAGTTTCGAGGACAGGGGCCCGCCCCAGCATTTT	CASSFEDRGPPQHF
TRBD1	TRBV19	TRBJ1-1	NA	TGTGCCAGTAGTGGTAACAGGGGCACTGAAGCTTTCTTT	CASSGNRGTEAFF
NA	TRBV29-1	TRBJ2-3	NA	TGCAGCGTTGAAGGGACTCCGAGTAACACAGATACGCAGTATTTT	CSVEGTPSNTDTQYF
TRBD2	TRBV7-2	TRBJ2-7	NA	TGTGCCAGCAGCTTAGGCCTCCTGGGACTAGCGCCCCGATTCTACTTC	CASSLGLLGLAPRFYF
TRBD1	TRBV28	TRBJ1-1	NA	TGTGCCAGCAGCAGTTTAACAGGGGGCCGGATCACTGAAGCTTTCTTT	CASSSLTGGRITEAFF
NA	TRBV11-1	TRBJ2-7	NA	TGTGCCAGCAGCTTGGACAGACAAAGTGCCTACGAGCAGTACTTC	CASSLDRQSAYEQYF
NA	TRBV4-2	TRBJ2-1	NA	TGTGCCAGCAGCACCAGACTAAACAATGAGCAGTTCTTC	CASSTRLNNEQFF
NA	TRBV6-6	TRBJ1-1	NA	TGTGCCAGCAGTCTAACAGGGCCGAACACTGAAGCTTTCTTT	CASSLTGPNTEAFF
TRBD1	TRBV19	TRBJ2-7	NA	TGTGCCAGTAGTATAGATGAGGGGACAGACTACGAGCAGTACTTC	CASSIDEGTDYEQYF
NA	TRBV14	TRBJ1-1	NA	TGTGCCAGCAGCCAACTGGGGCAGGGTTCTTTAGACACTGAAGCTTTCTTT	CASSQLGQGSLDTEAFF